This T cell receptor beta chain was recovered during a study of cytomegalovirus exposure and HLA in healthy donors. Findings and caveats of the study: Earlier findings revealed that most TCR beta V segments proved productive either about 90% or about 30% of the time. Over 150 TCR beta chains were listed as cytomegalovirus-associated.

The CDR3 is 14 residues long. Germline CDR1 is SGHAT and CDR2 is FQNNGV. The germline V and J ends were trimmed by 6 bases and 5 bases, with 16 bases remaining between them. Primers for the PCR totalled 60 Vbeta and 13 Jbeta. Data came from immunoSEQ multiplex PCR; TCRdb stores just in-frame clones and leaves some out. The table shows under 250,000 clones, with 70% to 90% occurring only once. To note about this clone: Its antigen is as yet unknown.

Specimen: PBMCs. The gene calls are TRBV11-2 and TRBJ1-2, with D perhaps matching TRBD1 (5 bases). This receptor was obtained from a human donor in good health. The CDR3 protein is CASRAAGVLYGYTF. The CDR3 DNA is TGTGCCAGCAGGGCAGCGGGGGTACTATATGGCTACACCTTC.